A single T cell receptor beta chain is shown here with its context. This clone was detected once. The antigen it binds to is not known. The sample holds no much larger clone one base away, and base qualities are not on file. According to the germline V gene (reference sequence), CDR1 reads SEHNR and CDR2 reads FQNEAQ. Germline trimming amounts to 4 bases on V and 2 bases on J, with 8 as the count of junction bases outside the gene matches. From cysteine to phenylalanine, the CDR3 is 16 amino acids long. The retained sequence is limited to the CDR3, 48 bases, with the frame set at the first base. The data originate from a study of T cell changes during pregnancy in multiple sclerosis (dated by TCRdb to between 2018 and 2021). Broadly, across the study: In women with multiple sclerosis, the researchers looked at how the T cell repertoire shifted as pregnancy progressed.

The library was prepared using the immunoSEQ multiplex PCR assay. TCRdb provides this immuneACCESS table in a form limited to in-frame rearrangements. Some clones are lacking; in checked studies, under half of them reflect an unresolved V gene, and why the rest are absent is not known. In this sample the table shows approximately 58,000 clones, around 92% of which occur a single time. 2.5% to 3.5% of the sample is taken by the ten largest. The chain was built from TRBV7-9 and TRBJ2-3; the central 8 bases match TRBD1. Material: peripheral blood, obtained in the second trimester of pregnancy. This clonotype was sampled from a female donor in good health, enrolled as a control in a pregnancy study. At the DNA level, the sequence is TGTGCCAGCAGCTCGATCGGGACAGGAACCACAGATACGCAGTATTTT. Translated, it gives CASSSIGTGTTDTQYF.